Each of the 2 T cell receptor beta chains below was sequenced from the same sample in a study of CD8+ T cells in alopecia areata. After isolation, RNA underwent reverse transcription to generate cDNA as the sequencing template. Only in-frame clones appear in the TCRdb table, and some are missing; sequencing was by immunoSEQ multiplex PCR. The sample shows around 140,000 clones, around 50% of them seen only once. The sequenced sample was CD4+ T cells sorted from blood. All receptors derive from a human donor with alopecia areata.

The sample holds a few counts of this clone. The chain uses TRBV5-4 and TRBJ2-1, with TRBD1 matching over 7 bases. V trimming: 0 bases; J trimming: 7 bases; junction bases outside the gene matches: 13. The CDR3 has 17 residues. CDR1 SGHNT and CDR2 YYREEE come from the germline V gene (reference sequence). The CDR3 sequence is CASSLDTGASPRNEQFF. DNA for the CDR3: TGTGCCAGCAGCTTGGACACAGGGGCCTCTCCCCGGAATGAGCAGTTCTTC.

This clone occurred a few times. This chain uses TRBV12-5 with TRBJ2-1, with D tentatively TRBD1 (6 bases). CDR1 is LGHNT and CDR2 is FRNRAP in the germline V gene. The CDR3 length is 12 residues. V was clipped by 2 bases and J by 9 bases, with 8 bases between them. The CDR3 protein is CASGLTGIEQFF. The CDR3 region has the DNA TGTGCTAGTGGTTTGACAGGGATTGAGCAGTTCTTC.